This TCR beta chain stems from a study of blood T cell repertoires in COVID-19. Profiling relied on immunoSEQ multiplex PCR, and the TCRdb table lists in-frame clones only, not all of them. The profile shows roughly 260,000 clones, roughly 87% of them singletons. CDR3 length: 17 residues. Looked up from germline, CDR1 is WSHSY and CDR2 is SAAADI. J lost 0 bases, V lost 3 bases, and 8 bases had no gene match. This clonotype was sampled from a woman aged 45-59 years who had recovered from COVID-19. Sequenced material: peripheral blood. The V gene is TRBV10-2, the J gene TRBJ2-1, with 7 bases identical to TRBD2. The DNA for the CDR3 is TGCGCCAGCAGTGAATGGTTGGTAGCGGGCTCCTACAATGAGCAGTTCTTC. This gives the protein CASSEWLVAGSYNEQFF.